The T cell receptor (beta chain) under discussion was sequenced for a study of OX40 agonist ivuxolimab in advanced cancers. Looking at the study overall: Across the patients, intravenous ivuxolimab was delivered every 2 weeks at 0.01 to 10 mg/kg. Study results and limitations: The authors also found low normalized T-cell clonal expansion in some nonresponders.

The CDR3 is 13 amino acids. The germline V gene has CDR1 WNHNN and CDR2 SYGVQD (reference sequence). The V gene lost 3 bases and the J gene lost 5 bases, with 10 bases spanning the gap. As for this clone: What it binds is not known.

TCRdb's copy holds only in-frame clones and misses some; the assay was immunoSEQ multiplex PCR. The table shows some 48,000 clones, with around nine tenths occurring only once. The starting material was CD4+ or CD8+ T cells sorted from blood, obtained in a trial of the OX40 agonist ivuxolimab. V usage is TRBV10-1 and J usage is TRBJ1-1; D is perhaps TRBD1 (5 bases). The TCR was taken from an adult with an advanced solid tumor such as melanoma, head and neck, liver or kidney cancer. The CDR3 reads CASSEDSLTEAFF. Written as DNA, the CDR3 is TGCGCCAGCAGTGAAGACAGCCTTACTGAAGCTTTCTTT.